This T cell receptor (beta chain) stems from a study of tumor-infiltrating lymphocytes in primary liver carcinoma. The CDR3 is 12 amino acids. Germline V gives CDR1 MNHEY, CDR2 SVGAGI. The germline V and J ends were trimmed by 5 bases and 9 bases, with 14 bases remaining between them. Production of TCR beta cDNA used roughly 500 ng total RNA together with a constant-region primer. TCR beta libraries came from three nested multiplex PCR rounds using slightly modified ARM-PCR. Rounds one and two of PCR, each of 10 cycles, were primed with TRBV1-TRBV30 forward primers and a C-beta reverse primer. TCRdb independently ran MiXCR on the multiplex PCR reads; one entry per CDR3 protein. The sample carries around 330,000 distinct CDR3 sequences, roughly two thirds recorded once. There are many counts of this clonotype. Unsorted whole blood supplied the RNA, and germline DNA was extracted too.

The receptor's source is a man in his forties or fifties with primary liver carcinoma and hepatitis B virus infection. The V call is TRBV6-5, the J call TRBJ2-7, with D perhaps matching TRBD2 (6 bases). Sequencing used peripheral blood. CDR3 nucleotides: TGTGCCAGCAGTCAGACGGGAGAGGGGCAGTACTTC. Translation: CASSQTGEGQYF.